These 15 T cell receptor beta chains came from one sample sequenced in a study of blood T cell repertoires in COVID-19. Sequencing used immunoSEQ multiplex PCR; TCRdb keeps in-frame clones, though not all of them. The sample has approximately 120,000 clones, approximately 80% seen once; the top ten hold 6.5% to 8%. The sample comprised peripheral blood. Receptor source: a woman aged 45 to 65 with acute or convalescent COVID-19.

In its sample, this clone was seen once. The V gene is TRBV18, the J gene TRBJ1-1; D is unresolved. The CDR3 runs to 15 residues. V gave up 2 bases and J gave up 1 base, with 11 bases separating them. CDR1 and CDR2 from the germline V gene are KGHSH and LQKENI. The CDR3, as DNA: TGTGCCAGCTCACCAACCCCTCAGGAGAACACTGAAGCTTTCTTT. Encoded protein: CASSPTPQENTEAFF. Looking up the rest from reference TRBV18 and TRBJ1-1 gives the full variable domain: NAGVMQNPRHLVRRRGQEARLRCSPMKGHSHVYWYRQLPEEGLKFMVYLQKENIIDESGMPKERFSAEFPKEGPSILRIQQVVRGDSAAYFCASSPTPQENTEAFFGQGTRLTVV.

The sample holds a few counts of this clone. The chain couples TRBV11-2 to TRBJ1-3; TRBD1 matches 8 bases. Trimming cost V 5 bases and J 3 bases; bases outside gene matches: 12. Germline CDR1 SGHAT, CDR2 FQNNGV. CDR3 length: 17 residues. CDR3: CASSIPSQGAYGNTIYF. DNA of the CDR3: TGTGCCAGCAGCATCCCATCCCAGGGGGCATATGGAAACACCATATATTTT.

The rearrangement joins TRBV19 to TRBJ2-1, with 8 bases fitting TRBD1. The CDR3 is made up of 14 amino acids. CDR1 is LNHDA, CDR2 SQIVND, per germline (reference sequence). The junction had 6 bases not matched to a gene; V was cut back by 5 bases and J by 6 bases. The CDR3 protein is CASSPDRAGNEQFF. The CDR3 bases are TGTGCCAGTAGTCCGGACAGGGCCGGCAATGAGCAGTTCTTC. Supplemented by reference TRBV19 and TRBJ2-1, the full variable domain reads DGGITQSPKYLFRKEGQNVTLSCEQNLNHDAMYWYRQDPGQGLRLIYYSQIVNDFQKGDIAEGYSVSREKKESFPLTVTSAQKNPTAFYLCASSPDRAGNEQFFGPGTRLTVL.

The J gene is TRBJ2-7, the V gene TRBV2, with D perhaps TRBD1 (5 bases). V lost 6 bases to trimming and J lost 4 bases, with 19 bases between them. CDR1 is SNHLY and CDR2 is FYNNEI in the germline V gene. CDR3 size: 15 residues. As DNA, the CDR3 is TGTGCCAGCAGCGAGCGAGGACACCTTCTATACGAGCAGTACTTC. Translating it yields CASSERGHLLYEQYF.

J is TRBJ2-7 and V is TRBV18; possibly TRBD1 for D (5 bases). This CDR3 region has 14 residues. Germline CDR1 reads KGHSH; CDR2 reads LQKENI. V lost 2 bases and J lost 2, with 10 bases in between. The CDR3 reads CASSPTTGTYEQYF. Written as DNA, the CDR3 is TGTGCCAGCTCACCAACCACAGGAACCTACGAGCAGTACTTC.

CDR3 sequence (DNA): TGTGCCAGTAGTAACACTCGGGTGGTGAACACTGAAGCTTTCTTT. It encodes CASSNTRVVNTEAFF. The rearrangement links TRBV19 to TRBJ1-1, with D uncertain. CDR3 size: 15 residues. CDR1 is LNHDA and CDR2 is SQIVND in the germline V gene (reference sequence). The germline V and J ends were trimmed by 4 bases and 0 bases, with 12 bases remaining between them.

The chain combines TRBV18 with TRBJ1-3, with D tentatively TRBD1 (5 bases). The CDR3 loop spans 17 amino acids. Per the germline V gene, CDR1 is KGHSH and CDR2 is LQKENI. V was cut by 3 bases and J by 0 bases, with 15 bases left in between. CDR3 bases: TGTGCCAGCTCACCCCTCCGGGAGGGGAACTCTGGAAACACCATATATTTT. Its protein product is CASSPLREGNSGNTIYF.

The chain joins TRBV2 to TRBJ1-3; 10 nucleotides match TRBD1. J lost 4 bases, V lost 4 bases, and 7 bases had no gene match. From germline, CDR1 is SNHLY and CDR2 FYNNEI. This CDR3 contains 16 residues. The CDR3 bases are TGTGCCAGCAGTGGTGACAGGGGGCAGGAAGGAAACACCATATATTTT. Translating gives CASSGDRGQEGNTIYF. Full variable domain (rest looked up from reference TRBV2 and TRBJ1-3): EPEVTQTPSHQVTQMGQEVILRCVPISNHLYFYWYRQILGQKVEFLVSFYNNEISEKSEIFDDQFSVERPDGSNFTLKIRSTKLEDSAMYFCASSGDRGQEGNTIYFGEGSWLTVV.

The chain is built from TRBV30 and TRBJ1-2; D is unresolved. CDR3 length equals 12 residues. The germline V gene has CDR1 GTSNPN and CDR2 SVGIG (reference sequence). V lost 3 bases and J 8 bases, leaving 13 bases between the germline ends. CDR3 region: CAWRVNTQGYTF. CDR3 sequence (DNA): TGTGCCTGGAGGGTAAATACACAGGGCTACACCTTC.

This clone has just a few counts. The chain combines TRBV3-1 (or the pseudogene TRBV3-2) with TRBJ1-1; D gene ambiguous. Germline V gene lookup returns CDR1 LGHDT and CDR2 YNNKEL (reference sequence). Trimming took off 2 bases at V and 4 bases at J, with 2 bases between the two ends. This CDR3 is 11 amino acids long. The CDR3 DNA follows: TGTGCCAGCAGCCAACGCACTGAAGCTTTCTTT. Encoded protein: CASSQRTEAFF.

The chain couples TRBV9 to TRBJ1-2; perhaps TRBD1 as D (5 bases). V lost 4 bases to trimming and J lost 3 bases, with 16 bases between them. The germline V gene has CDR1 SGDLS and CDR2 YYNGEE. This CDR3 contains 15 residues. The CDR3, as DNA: TGTGCCAGCAGCAAATCCCCCCAGGGCGACTATGGCTACACCTTC. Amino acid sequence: CASSKSPQGDYGYTF.

The CDR3: CASSESFATGAYYGYTF. The CDR3 DNA sequence: TGTGCCAGCAGTGAATCCTTCGCTACAGGGGCTTACTATGGCTACACCTTC. V is TRBV6-1 and J is TRBJ1-2, with 7 bases matching TRBD1. J was trimmed by 3 bases and V by 2 bases; bases with no gene match: 12. This CDR3 region has 17 residues. CDR1 MNHNS and CDR2 SASEGT come from the germline V gene.

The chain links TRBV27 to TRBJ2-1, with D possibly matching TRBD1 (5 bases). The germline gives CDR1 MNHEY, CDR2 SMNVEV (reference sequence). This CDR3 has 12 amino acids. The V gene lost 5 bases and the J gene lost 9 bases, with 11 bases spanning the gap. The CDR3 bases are TGTGCCAGCAGTGAGTACAGGTCTGAGCAGTTCTTC. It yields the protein CASSEYRSEQFF.

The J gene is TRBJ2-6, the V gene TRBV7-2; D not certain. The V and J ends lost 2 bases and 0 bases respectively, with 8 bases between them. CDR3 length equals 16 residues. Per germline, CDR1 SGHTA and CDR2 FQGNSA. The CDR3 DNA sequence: TGTGCCAGCAGCTTACAGGCGAGCTCTGGGGCCAACGTCCTGACTTTC. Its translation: CASSLQASSGANVLTF. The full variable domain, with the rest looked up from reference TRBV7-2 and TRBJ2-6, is GAGVSQSPSNKVTEKGKDVELRCDPISGHTALYWYRQSLGQGLEFLIYFQGNSAPDKSGLPSDRFSAERTGGSVSTLTIQRTQQEDSAVYLCASSLQASSGANVLTFGAGSRLTVL.

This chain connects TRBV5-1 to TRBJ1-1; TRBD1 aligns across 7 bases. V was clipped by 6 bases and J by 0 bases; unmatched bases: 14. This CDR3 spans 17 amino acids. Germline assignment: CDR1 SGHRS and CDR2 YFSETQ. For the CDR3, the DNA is TGCGCCAGCACTAGGGGACAGCAGCTCCCGATGAACACTGAAGCTTTCTTT. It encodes CASTRGQQLPMNTEAFF.